This TCR beta chain was profiled in a study of CXCR3-negative and CXCR3-positive naive CD8 T cells (dated by TCRdb to about 2019). Some background on the complete study: In total, about 135 million TRB reads were obtained, corresponding to roughly 1.5 +/- 0.3 million reads per library. The diversity and physicochemical repertoire analyses included 11 donors pooled from two independent experiments. Naive subsets from 5 or 6 donors and memory cells from 3 donors were included in the TRBV-TRBJ cluster analysis.

From the cysteine through the phenylalanine, the CDR3 covers 12 amino acids. DNA is not on record. CDR1 is given as MDHEN and CDR2 as SYDVKM, both from the germline V gene. Regarding this clonotype: Its specific antigen is unknown.

Study-wide findings and limitations: Both naive subsets had comparably high repertoire diversity, while memory CD8+ T cells had much lower repertoire diversity. Because surface CD5, which is linked to self-reactivity in mice, was comparable between the naive subsets, TCR interaction strength was also inferred from the physicochemical properties of TRB CDR3s. CXCR3 expression partially decreased after cryopreservation, so most assays used freshly isolated PBMCs. Naive CXCR3-negative and CXCR3-positive cells from the same donor showed similar TRBV-TRBJ usage, whereas memory cells showed distinct patterns.

For every CD8+ T cell subset, 300,000 cells were flow-sorted straight into RLT lysis buffer, and each subset was sorted in triplicate. Peripheral blood mononuclear cells were isolated from buffy coats using standard density gradient centrifugation. An RNeasy Mini Kit was used to extract total RNA from the sorted cells. The reads were generated on a NextSeq 550. The Human TCR Profiling Kit (MiLaboratory) was used to prepare UMI-labeled 5' RACE TRB cDNA libraries. The full amount of extracted RNA was used for cDNA synthesis, and the full amount of resulting cDNA was used for PCR amplification. Libraries were prepared in parallel with an identical number of PCR cycles. As for the original processing: With a requirement of at least two reads per UMI, MIGEC and MiXCR extracted about 50,000 +/- 10,000 unique UMI-labeled TRB cDNA molecules per library. On average, approximately 40,000 +/- 10,000 functional in-frame TRB CDR3 nucleotide clonotypes lacking stop codons were found per library. After downsampling to 5000 UMI-labeled TRB molecules per sample, diversity metrics, including normalized Shannon-Wiener and Chao1, were computed in VDJtools. Clonotype-size-weighted physicochemical properties of the central five CDR3 residues (interaction energy, strength, volume and Kidera factor 4) were computed in VDJtools. The reads went through TCRdb reprocessing, and each CDR3 protein sequence gets one entry with no DNA. The V and J calls come from TCRdb's annotation, not from the publication. The sample table records around 48,000 distinct CDR3 sequences. About 15% of the sample lies in the top ten.

Material for sequencing was memory CD8+ T cells from blood. The cell subset or site label for this specimen denotes: conventional CD8+ memory T cells (TMEM), sorted as controls. This clonotype was sampled from a human donor in good health. Some clones in this sample may be carry-over from other donors' samples. Recombination connected TRBV28 to TRBJ2-7; TCRdb names TRBD1, which stays unverified in the absence of DNA. CDR3 reads: CASSPDRDEQYF. The full variable domain, completed from the reference TRBV28 and TRBJ2-7 proteins outside the CDR3, reads DVKVTQSSRYLVKRTGEKVFLECVQDMDHENMFWYRQDPGLGLRLIYFSYDVKMKEKGDIPEGYSVSREKKERFSLILESASTNQTSMYLCASSPDRDEQYFGPGTRLTVT.